This T cell receptor beta chain was documented in a study of blood T cell repertoires in COVID-19. Study in general: Samples came from the United States, Italy and Spain, spanning acute and convalescent COVID-19. From T cells, B-cell-depleted T cells, or PBMCs came the material, which was cDNA or gDNA.

Authors' analysis steps: Scientists estimated how many nucleated cells there were by amplifying reference gene primers. Sequencing was performed with immunoSEQ multiplex PCR; in TCRdb, only in-frame clones are kept and a portion is missing. V and J calls plus clone size are reproduced from that table; the DNA served to infer D and trimming. The profile covers about 190,000 clones, with 84% appearing a single time and 5.1% taken by the ten largest. Germline V gives CDR1 SEHNR, CDR2 FQNEAQ (reference sequence). V lost 4 bases to trimming and J lost 4 bases; unmatched junction nucleotides: 2. This CDR3 has 13 amino acids.

V is TRBV7-9 and J is TRBJ2-5; 8 nucleotides match TRBD1. This clonotype was obtained from a woman aged 70 to 79 with active or convalescent COVID-19. Input material: peripheral blood. CDR3 bases: TGTGCCAGCAGCTCGACAGGGGTAGAGACCCAGTACTTC. Amino acid sequence: CASSSTGVETQYF.